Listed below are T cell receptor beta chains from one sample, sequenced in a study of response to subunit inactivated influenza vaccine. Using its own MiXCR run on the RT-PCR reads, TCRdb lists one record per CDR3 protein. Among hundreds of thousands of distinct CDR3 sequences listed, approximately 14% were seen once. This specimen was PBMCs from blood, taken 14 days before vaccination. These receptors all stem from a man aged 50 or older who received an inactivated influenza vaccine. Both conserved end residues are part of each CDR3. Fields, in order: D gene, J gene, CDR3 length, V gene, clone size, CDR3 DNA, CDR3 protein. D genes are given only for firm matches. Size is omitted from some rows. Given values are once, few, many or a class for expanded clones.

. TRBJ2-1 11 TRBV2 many TGTGCCAGCAGTAGCAACAATGAGCAGTTCTTC CASSSNNEQFF
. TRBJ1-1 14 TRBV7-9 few TGTGCCAGCAGGTCACTCGGGGGGAACACTGAAGCTTTCTTT CASRSLGGNTEAFF
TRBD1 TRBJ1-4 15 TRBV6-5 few TGTGCCAGCAGTTACGCCACAGGGGAGGAAGAAAAACTGTTTTTT CASSYATGEEEKLFF
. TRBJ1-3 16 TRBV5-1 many TGCGCCAGCAGCTTGGAACTCAGCGGGACAAGTAACACCATATATTTT CASSLELSGTSNTIYF
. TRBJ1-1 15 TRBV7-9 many TGTGCCAGCAGCTTAGCGGGGGCACTGAACACTGAAGCTTTCTTT CASSLAGALNTEAFF
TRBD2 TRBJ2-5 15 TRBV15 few TGTGCCACCAGCTGGACTAGCACCGCCCAAGAGACCCAGTACTTC CATSWTSTAQETQYF
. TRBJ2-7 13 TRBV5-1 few TGCGCCAGCACTAATCCTCCTTCCGACGAGCAGTACTTC CASTNPPSDEQYF
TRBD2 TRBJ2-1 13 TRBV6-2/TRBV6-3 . TGTGCCACCTTTGTCCGTAGCGGGGGGGCGCAGTTCTTC CATFVRSGGAQFF
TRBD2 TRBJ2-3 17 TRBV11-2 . TGTGCCAGCAGGGTAGGCGGGCAGCGGGGCCACACAGATACGCAGTATTTT CASRVGGQRGHTDTQYF
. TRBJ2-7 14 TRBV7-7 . TGTGCCAGCAGCCCGTTGGAGTCACCCTACGAGCAGTACTTC CASSPLESPYEQYF
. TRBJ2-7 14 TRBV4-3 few TGCGCCAGCAGCCATCAGACAGAGAACTACGAGCAGTACTTC CASSHQTENYEQYF
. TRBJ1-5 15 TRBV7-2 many TGTGCCAGCAGCTTAAGGTCAGGGGTCGGTCAGCCCCAGCATTTT CASSLRSGVGQPQHF
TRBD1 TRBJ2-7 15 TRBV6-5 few TGTGCCAGCAGTTCACCGGGACAGGGGTCCGTCGAGCAGTACTTC CASSSPGQGSVEQYF
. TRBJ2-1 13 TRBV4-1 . TGCGCCAGCAGCCGGCTAGCGAGGAATGAGCAGTTCTTC CASSRLARNEQFF
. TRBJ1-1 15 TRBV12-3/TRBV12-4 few TGTGCCAGCAGTTTAGGTGGGTCCTCTCCCGTGAATGCTTTCTTT CASSLGGSSPVNAFF
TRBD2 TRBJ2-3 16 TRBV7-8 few TGTGCCAGCAGCTTGAGACTAGCGGGAGGCGTAGATACGCAGTATTTT CASSLRLAGGVDTQYF
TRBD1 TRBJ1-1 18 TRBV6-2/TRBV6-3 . TGTGCCAGCAGCTACGTCCTCCCTACAGGGGGCATGAACACTGAAGCTTTCTTT CASSYVLPTGGMNTEAFF
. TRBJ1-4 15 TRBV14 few TGTGCCAGCAGCCAAGGTGGCAGGGTGGGAGAAAAACTGTTTTTT CASSQGGRVGEKLFF
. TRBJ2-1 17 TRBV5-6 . TGTGCCAGCAGCTTGTGGCGGACCAGGAGGACCTACAATGAGCAGTTCTTC CASSLWRTRRTYNEQFF
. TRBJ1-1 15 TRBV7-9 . TGTGCCAGCAGCTTAATGGGTAGCACGAACACTGAAGCTTTCTTT CASSLMGSTNTEAFF
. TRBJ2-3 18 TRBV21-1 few TGTGCCAGCAGCAAAGGGGAGATTGGCAGGGGGTGGGGGGATACGCAGTATTTT CASSKGEIGRGWGDTQYF
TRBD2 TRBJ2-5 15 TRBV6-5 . TGTGCCAGCAGTTATATGGCTAGCGGTCTAGAGACCCAGTACTTC CASSYMASGLETQYF
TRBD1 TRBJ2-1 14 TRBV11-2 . TGTGCCAGCAGCTTACTACAGGGGGCGATGGAGCAGTTCTTC CASSLLQGAMEQFF
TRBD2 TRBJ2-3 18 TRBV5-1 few TGCGCCAGCAGCCCTCGGGGGACTAGCGGGAGTTCTTTGGATACGCAGTATTTT CASSPRGTSGSSLDTQYF
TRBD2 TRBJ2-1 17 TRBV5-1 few TGCGCCAGCATGGCATGGCCTCTAGCGGGGGGTGTCAATGAGCAGTTCTTC CASMAWPLAGGVNEQFF
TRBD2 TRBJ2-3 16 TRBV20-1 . TGCAGTGCTTCTACCTTAGCGGGAGGGCCTGCGGATACGCAGTATTTT CSASTLAGGPADTQYF
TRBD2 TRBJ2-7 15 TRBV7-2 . TGTGCCAGCAGCTTAGAAATGGGGGGGGCCTACGAGCAGTACTTC CASSLEMGGAYEQYF
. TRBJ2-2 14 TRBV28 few TGTGCCAGCAGCGAACGGGCAAACACCGGGGAGCTGTTTTTT CASSERANTGELFF